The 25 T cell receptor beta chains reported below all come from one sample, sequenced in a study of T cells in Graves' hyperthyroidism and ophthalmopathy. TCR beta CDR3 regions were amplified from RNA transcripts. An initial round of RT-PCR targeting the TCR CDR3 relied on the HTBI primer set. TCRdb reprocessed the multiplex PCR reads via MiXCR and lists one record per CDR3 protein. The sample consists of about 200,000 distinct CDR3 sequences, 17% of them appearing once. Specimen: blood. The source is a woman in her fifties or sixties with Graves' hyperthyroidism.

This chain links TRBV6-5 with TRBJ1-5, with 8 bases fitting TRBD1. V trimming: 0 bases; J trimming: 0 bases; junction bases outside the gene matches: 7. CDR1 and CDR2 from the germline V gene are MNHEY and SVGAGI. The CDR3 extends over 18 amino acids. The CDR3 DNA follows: TGTGCCAGCAGTTACTCGCCCGGGACAGGATGTAGCAATCAGCCCCAGCATTTT. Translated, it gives CASSYSPGTGCSNQPQHF.

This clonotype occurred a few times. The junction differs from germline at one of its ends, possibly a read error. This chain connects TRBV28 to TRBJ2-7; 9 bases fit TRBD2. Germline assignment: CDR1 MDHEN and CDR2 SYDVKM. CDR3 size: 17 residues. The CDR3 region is CVSSQPSGISGSYEQYF. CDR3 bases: TGTGTCAGCAGTCAGCCTAGCGGGATCTCCGGGTCCTACGAGCAGTACTTC.

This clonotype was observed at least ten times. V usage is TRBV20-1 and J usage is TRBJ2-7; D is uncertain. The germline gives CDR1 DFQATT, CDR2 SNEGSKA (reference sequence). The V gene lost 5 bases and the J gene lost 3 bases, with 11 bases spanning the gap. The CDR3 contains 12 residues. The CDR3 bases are TGCAGTGCTGTCGGACCAAACTACGAGCAGTACTTC. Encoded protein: CSAVGPNYEQYF.

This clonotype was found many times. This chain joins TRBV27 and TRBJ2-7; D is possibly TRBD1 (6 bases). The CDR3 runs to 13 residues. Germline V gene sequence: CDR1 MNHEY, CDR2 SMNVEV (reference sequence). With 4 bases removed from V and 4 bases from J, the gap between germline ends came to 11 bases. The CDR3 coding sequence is TGTGCCAGCAGTTCCGATACAGGGTACGAGCAGTACTTC. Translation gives CASSSDTGYEQYF.

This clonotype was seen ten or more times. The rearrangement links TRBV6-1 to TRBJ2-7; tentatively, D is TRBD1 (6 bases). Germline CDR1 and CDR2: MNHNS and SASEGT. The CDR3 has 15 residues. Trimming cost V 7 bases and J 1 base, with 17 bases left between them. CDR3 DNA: TGTGCCAGCACCTCGGGGCAGGGGCCTTCCTACGAGCAGTACTTC. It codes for CASTSGQGPSYEQYF.

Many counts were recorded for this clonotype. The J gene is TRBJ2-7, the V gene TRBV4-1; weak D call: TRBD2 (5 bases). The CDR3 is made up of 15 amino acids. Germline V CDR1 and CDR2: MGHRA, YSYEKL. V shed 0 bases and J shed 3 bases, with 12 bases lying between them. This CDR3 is CASSQDGLAGYEQYF. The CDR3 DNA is TGCGCCAGCAGCCAAGACGGTCTAGCCGGCTACGAGCAGTACTTC.

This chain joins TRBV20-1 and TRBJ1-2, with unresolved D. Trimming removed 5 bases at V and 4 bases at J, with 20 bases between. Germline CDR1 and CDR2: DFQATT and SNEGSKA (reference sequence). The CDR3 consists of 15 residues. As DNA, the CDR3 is TGCAGTGCTGACCTTGAAAGGGAGCATTTCTATGGCTACACCTTC. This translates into CSADLEREHFYGYTF.

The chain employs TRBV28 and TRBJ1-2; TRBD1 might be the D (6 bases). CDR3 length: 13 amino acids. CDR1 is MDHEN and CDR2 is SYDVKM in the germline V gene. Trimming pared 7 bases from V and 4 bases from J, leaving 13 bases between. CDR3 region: CASTLRGSYGYTF. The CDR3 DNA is TGTGCCAGCACCCTCAGGGGAAGCTATGGCTACACCTTC.

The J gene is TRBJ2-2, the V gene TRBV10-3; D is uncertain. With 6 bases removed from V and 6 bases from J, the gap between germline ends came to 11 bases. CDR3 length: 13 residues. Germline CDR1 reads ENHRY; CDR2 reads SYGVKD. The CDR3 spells CAIRATEPGELFF. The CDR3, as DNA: TGTGCCATCAGGGCTACGGAACCCGGGGAGCTGTTTTTT.

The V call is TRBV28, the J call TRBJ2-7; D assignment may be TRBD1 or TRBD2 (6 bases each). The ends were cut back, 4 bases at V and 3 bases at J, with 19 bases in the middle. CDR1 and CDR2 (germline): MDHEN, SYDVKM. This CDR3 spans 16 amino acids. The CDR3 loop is CASSSYVGGGLYEQYF. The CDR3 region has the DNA TGTGCCAGCAGTTCTTACGTAGGGGGAGGCCTCTACGAGCAGTACTTC.

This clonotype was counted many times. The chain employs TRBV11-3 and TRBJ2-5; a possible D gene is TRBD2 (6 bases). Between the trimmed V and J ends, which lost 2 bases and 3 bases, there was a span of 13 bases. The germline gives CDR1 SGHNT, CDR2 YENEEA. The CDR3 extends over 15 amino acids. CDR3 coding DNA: TGTGCCAGCAGCTTACTAGAAGAGCGGGAAGAGACCCAGTACTTC. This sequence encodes CASSLLEEREETQYF. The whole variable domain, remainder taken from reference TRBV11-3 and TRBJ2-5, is EAGVVQSPRYKIIEKKQPVAFWCNPISGHNTLYWYLQNLGQGPELLIRYENEEAVDDSQLPKDRFSAERLKGVDSTLKIQPAELGDSAVYLCASSLLEEREETQYFGPGTRLLVL.

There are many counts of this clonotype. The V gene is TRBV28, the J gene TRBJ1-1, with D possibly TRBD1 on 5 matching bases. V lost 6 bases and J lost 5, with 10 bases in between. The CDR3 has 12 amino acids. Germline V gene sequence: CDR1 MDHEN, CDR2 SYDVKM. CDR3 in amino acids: CASRRPGTEAFF. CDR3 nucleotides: TGTGCCAGCAGACGACCAGGGACTGAAGCTTTCTTT.

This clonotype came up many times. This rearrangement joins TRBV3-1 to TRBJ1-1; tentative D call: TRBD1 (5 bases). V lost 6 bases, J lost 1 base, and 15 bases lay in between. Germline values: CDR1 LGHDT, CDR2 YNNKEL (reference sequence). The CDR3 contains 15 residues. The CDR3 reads CASRPVPGRNTEAFF. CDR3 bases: TGTGCCAGCAGACCGGTCCCAGGGAGGAACACTGAAGCTTTCTTT. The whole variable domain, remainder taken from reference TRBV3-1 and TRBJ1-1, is DTAVSQTPKYLVTQMGNDKSIKCEQNLGHDTMYWYKQDSKKFLKIMFSYNNKELIINETVPNRFSPKSPDKAHLNLHINSLELGDSAVYFCASRPVPGRNTEAFFGQGTRLTVV.

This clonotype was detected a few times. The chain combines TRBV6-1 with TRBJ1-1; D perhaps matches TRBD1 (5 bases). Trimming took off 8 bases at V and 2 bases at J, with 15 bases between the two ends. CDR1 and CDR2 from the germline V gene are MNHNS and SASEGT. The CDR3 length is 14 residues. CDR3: CASWGGTENTEAFF. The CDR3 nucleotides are TGTGCCAGCTGGGGGGGTACAGAAAACACTGAAGCTTTCTTT.

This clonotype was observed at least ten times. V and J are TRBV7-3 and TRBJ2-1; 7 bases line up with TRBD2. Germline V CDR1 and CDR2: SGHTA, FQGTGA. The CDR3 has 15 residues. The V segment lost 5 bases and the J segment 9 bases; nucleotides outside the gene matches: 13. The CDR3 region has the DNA TGTGCCAGCAGCGTAGGGCCGCGGGAGCTAGGTGAGCAGTTCTTC. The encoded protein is CASSVGPRELGEQFF.

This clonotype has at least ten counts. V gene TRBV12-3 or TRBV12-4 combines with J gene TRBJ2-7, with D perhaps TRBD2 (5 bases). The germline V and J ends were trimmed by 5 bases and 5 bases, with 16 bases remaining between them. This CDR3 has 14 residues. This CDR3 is CASSHEEVSNEQYF. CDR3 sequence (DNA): TGTGCCAGCAGTCACGAGGAGGTTTCCAACGAGCAGTACTTC.

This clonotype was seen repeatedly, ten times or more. The CDR3, as DNA: TGTGCCAGCAGCTTAAGACTTATTACAGATACGCAGTATTTT. This sequence encodes CASSLRLITDTQYF. The rearrangement links TRBV7-8 to TRBJ2-3; no clear D gene. CDR3 size: 14 residues. Between the trimmed V and J ends, which lost 2 bases and 3 bases, there was a span of 9 bases. CDR1 is SGHVS and CDR2 is FQNEAQ in the germline V gene.

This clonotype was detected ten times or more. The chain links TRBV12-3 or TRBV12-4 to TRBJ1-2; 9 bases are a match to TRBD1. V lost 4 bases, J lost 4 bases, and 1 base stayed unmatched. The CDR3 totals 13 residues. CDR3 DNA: TGTGCCAGCAGTTCGACAGGGGGCTATGGCTACACCTTC. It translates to CASSSTGGYGYTF.

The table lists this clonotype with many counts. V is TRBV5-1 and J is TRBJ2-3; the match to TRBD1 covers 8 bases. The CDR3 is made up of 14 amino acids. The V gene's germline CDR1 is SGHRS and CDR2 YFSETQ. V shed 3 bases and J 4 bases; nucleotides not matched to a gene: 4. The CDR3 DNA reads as TGCGCCAGCAGCTCAGGACAGGGCTCAGATACGCAGTATTTT. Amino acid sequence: CASSSGQGSDTQYF.

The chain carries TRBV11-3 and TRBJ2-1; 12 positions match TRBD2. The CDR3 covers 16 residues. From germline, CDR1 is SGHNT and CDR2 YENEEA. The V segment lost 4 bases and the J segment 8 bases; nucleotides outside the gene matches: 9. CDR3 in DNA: TGTGCCAGCAGCTCGTGGACTAGCGGGATTTACGATGAGCAGTTCTTC. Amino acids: CASSSWTSGIYDEQFF.

Here the CDR3 reads CASSVASQSSGANVLTF. The DNA for the CDR3 is TGTGCCAGCAGCGTAGCGAGTCAGAGCTCTGGGGCCAACGTCCTGACTTTC. The gene calls are TRBV9 and TRBJ2-6; no clear D. Trimming took off 0 bases at V and 0 bases at J, with 10 bases between the two ends. The CDR3 is 17 residues long. CDR1 SGDLS and CDR2 YYNGEE come from the germline V gene.

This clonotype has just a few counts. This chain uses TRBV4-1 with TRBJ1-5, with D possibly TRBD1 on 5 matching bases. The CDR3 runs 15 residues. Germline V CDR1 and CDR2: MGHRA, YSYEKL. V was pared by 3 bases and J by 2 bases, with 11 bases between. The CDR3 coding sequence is TGCGCCAGCAGCCATGGGGACGGACGCAATCAGCCCCAGCATTTT. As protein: CASSHGDGRNQPQHF.

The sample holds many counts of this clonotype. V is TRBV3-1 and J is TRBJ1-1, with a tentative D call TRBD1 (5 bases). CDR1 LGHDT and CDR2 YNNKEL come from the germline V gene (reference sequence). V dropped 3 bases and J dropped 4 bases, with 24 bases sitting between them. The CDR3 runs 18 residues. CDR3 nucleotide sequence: TGTGCCAGCAGCCATACTTTTTTCGCAGGGCGGGAGGGCACTGAAGCTTTCTTT. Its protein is CASSHTFFAGREGTEAFF. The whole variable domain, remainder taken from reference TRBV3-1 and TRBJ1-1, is DTAVSQTPKYLVTQMGNDKSIKCEQNLGHDTMYWYKQDSKKFLKIMFSYNNKELIINETVPNRFSPKSPDKAHLNLHINSLELGDSAVYFCASSHTFFAGREGTEAFFGQGTRLTVV.

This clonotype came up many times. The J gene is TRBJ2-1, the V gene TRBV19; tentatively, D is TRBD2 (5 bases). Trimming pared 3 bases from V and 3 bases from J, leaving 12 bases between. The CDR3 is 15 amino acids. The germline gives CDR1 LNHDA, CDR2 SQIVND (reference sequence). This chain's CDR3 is CASSIGLLIYNEQFF. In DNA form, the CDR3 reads TGTGCCAGTAGTATTGGACTTCTCATCTACAATGAGCAGTTCTTC.

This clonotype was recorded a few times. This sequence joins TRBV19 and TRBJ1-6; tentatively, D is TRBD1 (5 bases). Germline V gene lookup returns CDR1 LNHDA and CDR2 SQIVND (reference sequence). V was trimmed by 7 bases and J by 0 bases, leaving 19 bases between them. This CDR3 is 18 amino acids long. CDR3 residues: CASKEFTGGLSYNSPLHF. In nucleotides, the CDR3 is TGTGCCAGTAAGGAGTTTACGGGGGGTCTCTCCTATAATTCACCCCTCCACTTT.